Presented here are 20 T cell receptor beta chains from one specimen sequenced in a study of yellow fever vaccine responses in identical twins. TCRdb redid the calling of the RT-PCR reads with MiXCR, one entry per CDR3 protein. Of some 590 distinct CDR3 sequences listed, roughly 79% were seen once; the top ten hold 20% to 30%. Specimen: T cells from blood (PBMCs), unsorted or a sorted subset (not recorded which), collected before or after yellow fever vaccination (not recorded which). These receptor sequences come from a female donor who received the yellow fever vaccine.

In this sample, this clonotype turned up a few times. J is TRBJ1-1 and V is TRBV4-3, with unresolved D. Germline CDR1 LGHNA, CDR2 YSLEER. This CDR3 has 15 amino acids. V was trimmed by 0 bases and J by 6 bases, leaving 14 bases between them. The CDR3 DNA is TGCGCCAGCAGCCAAGATAGTCTGGGTCAGGCTGAAGCTTTCTTT. Encoded protein: CASSQDSLGQAEAFF.

The sample holds a few counts of this clonotype. This chain uses TRBV10-1 with TRBJ2-1; TRBD1 or TRBD2 may be the D gene (5 bases each). The germline gives CDR1 WNHNN, CDR2 SYGVQD (reference sequence). The CDR3 loop spans 15 amino acids. V lost 6 bases, J lost 0 bases, and 12 bases lay in between. CDR3 in DNA: TGCGCCAGCAGCCGGGACCTGAGCTCCTACAATGAGCAGTTCTTC. It translates to CASSRDLSSYNEQFF.

The chain has TRBV11-3 and TRBJ1-2; possible D gene TRBD1, 6 bases. V dropped 7 bases and J dropped 6 bases, with 12 bases sitting between them. This CDR3 comprises 12 residues. Germline lookup yields CDR1 SGHNT and CDR2 YENEEA. Here the CDR3 DNA reads TGTGCCAGCACGTGGGGGGCAAATGGCTACACCTTC. Translation: CASTWGANGYTF.

There are a few counts of this clonotype. The chain links TRBV6-1 to TRBJ1-1, with D maybe TRBD1 (6 bases). The CDR3 extends over 15 amino acids. Looked up from germline, CDR1 is MNHNS and CDR2 is SASEGT. Trimming removed 9 bases from V and 0 bases from J, with 17 bases in between. CDR3 residues: CARTKDSSMNTEAFF. The CDR3 DNA reads as TGTGCCAGAACCAAGGACAGCAGCATGAACACTGAAGCTTTCTTT.

The V gene is TRBV20-1, the J gene TRBJ2-1; D uncertain. Looked up from germline, CDR1 is DFQATT and CDR2 is SNEGSKA (reference sequence). The V gene lost 0 bases and the J gene lost 7 bases, with 7 bases spanning the gap. This CDR3 spans 12 amino acids. The chain's CDR3 is CSARDPGNEQFF. CDR3 in DNA: TGCAGTGCTAGAGATCCCGGGAATGAGCAGTTCTTC.

This sequence joins TRBV5-1 and TRBJ2-5; D uncertain. The CDR3 spans 14 residues. Trimming removed 4 bases at V and 1 base at J, with 11 bases between. CDR1 is SGHRS, CDR2 YFSETQ, per germline. The CDR3 DNA sequence: TGCGCCAGCAGCCCTACCGGACCCCAAGAGACCCAGTACTTC. Translation: CASSPTGPQETQYF.

The genes are TRBV4-3 and TRBJ2-1; D unresolved. This CDR3 is 16 amino acids long. Germline V gives CDR1 LGHNA, CDR2 YSLEER. The V end was cut by 1 base, the J end by 5 bases, with 15 bases between. CDR3: CASSQVSPIKNNEQFF. In DNA, the CDR3 is TGCGCCAGCAGCCAAGTATCTCCTATCAAAAACAATGAGCAGTTCTTC.

The count of this clonotype is one. The J gene is TRBJ1-1, the V gene TRBV10-1; TRBD1 agrees at 8 bases. Losses at the gene ends were 6 bases for V and 3 bases for J; bases not matched to a gene: 21. In germline, CDR1 is WNHNN, CDR2 SYGVQD (reference sequence). The CDR3 loop spans 19 amino acids. The CDR3 DNA follows: TGCGCCAGCAGCCACAAGCTCTCGGACAGGGAGTCCCCCTACACTGAAGCTTTCTTT. This sequence encodes CASSHKLSDRESPYTEAFF.

The rearrangement links TRBV19 to TRBJ1-1; D gene ambiguous. The CDR3 sequence is 15 residues long. V lost 5 bases, J lost 0 bases, and 13 bases lay in between. CDR1 and CDR2 (germline): LNHDA, SQIVND (reference sequence). For the CDR3, the DNA is TGTGCCAGTAGTTGGTCAGGAGTCATGAACACTGAAGCTTTCTTT. Translation gives CASSWSGVMNTEAFF.

The chain is built from TRBV4-3 and TRBJ1-2; 10 bases fit TRBD1. Germline-derived CDR1 and CDR2 are LGHNA and YSLEER. CDR3 length equals 13 residues. V gave up 7 bases and J gave up 2 bases; unmatched junction bases: 1. The DNA of the CDR3 is TGCGCCAGCACGGGACAGGGGAACTATGGCTACACCTTC. It encodes CASTGQGNYGYTF.

The J gene is TRBJ1-1, the V gene TRBV6-5; D is unclear. The germline CDR1 and CDR2 sequences are MNHEY and SVGAGI. The CDR3 totals 13 residues. The V end was cut by 2 bases, the J end by 1 base, with 5 bases between. The CDR3 sequence is CASSYGPNTEAFF. CDR3 nucleotides: TGTGCCAGCAGTTACGGGCCGAACACTGAAGCTTTCTTT.

The chain combines TRBV9 with TRBJ1-1; 7 nucleotides align to TRBD1. CDR1 SGDLS and CDR2 YYNGEE come from the germline V gene. V gave up 3 bases and J gave up 3 bases; unmatched junction bases: 2. This CDR3 comprises 13 residues. Here the CDR3 DNA reads TGTGCCAGCAGCGCCGGACAGGACACTGAAGCTTTCTTT. Its protein is CASSAGQDTEAFF.

This clonotype was counted a single time. The V and J genes are TRBV2 and TRBJ2-2; TRBD2 might be the D (6 bases). With 2 bases removed from V and 6 bases from J, the gap between germline ends came to 13 bases. Per germline, CDR1 SNHLY and CDR2 FYNNEI. The CDR3 extends over 15 amino acids. In nucleotides, the CDR3 is TGTGCCAGCAGTGAATTCGGGAGTGAAGCCGGGGAGCTGTTTTTT. This sequence encodes CASSEFGSEAGELFF.

A single count supports this clonotype. The V call is TRBV7-9, the J call TRBJ2-1; possible D gene TRBD1, 5 bases. The CDR3 covers 18 residues. Germline CDR1 and CDR2: SEHNR and FQNEAQ (reference sequence). Trimming took off 5 bases at V and 0 bases at J, with 20 bases between the two ends. CDR3 DNA sequence: TGTGCCAGCAGCCCCCCTCACCCCAGGGCAAGCTCCTACAATGAGCAGTTCTTC. It translates to CASSPPHPRASSYNEQFF.

This sequence joins TRBV11-1 and TRBJ2-1, with D unclear. Germline V CDR1 and CDR2: SGHAT, FQDESV (reference sequence). CDR3 length equals 11 residues. Trimming removed 11 bases at V and 9 bases at J, with 14 bases between. The DNA of the CDR3 is TGTGCCCCCGGCAAGCCTGCTGAGCAGTTCTTC. Translating gives CAPGKPAEQFF.

This chain joins TRBV7-8 and TRBJ2-3, with TRBD2 identical over 8 bases. The CDR3 has 17 residues. V shed 0 bases, J shed 0 bases, and the junction held 5 bases outside the gene matches. Germline V gene data show CDR1 as SGHVS and CDR2 as FQNEAQ. In nucleotides, the CDR3 is TGTGCCAGCAGCTTAGCGGGAGCGGGGGCTAGCACAGATACGCAGTATTTT. Translating it yields CASSLAGAGASTDTQYF.

This clonotype was seen once. V is TRBV3-1 and J is TRBJ2-1; D might be TRBD1 or TRBD2, each matching 5 bases. With 2 bases removed from V and 10 bases from J, the gap between germline ends came to 18 bases. Germline CDR1 reads LGHDT; CDR2 reads YNNKEL (reference sequence). The CDR3 is made up of 15 amino acids. The CDR3 loop is CASSQTSGTPGEQFF. The CDR3 DNA follows: TGTGCCAGCAGCCAAACCTCCGGGACCCCGGGGGAGCAGTTCTTC.

This chain connects TRBV4-1 to TRBJ1-1; D might be TRBD1 (5 bases). The germline V and J ends were trimmed by 3 bases and 7 bases, with 12 bases remaining between them. The length of the CDR3 is 13 residues. Germline values: CDR1 MGHRA, CDR2 YSYEKL. CDR3 protein: CASSHSRDGEAFF. The CDR3 coding sequence is TGCGCCAGCAGCCATAGCCGGGACGGTGAAGCTTTCTTT.

The chain has TRBV4-1 and TRBJ2-5, with 9 bases aligning to TRBD1. This CDR3 contains 15 residues. The germline V gene encodes CDR1 MGHRA and CDR2 YSYEKL. V shed 2 bases and J 3 bases; nucleotides not matched to a gene: 4. Written as DNA, the CDR3 is TGCGCCAGCAGCCAACCGGGACAGGGAAAAGAGACCCAGTACTTC. Its translation is CASSQPGQGKETQYF.

This chain connects TRBV4-1 to TRBJ2-6; TRBD1 is a possible D gene (6 bases). The CDR3 covers 16 residues. Trimming pared 0 bases from V and 4 bases from J, leaving 10 bases between. Germline lookup yields CDR1 MGHRA and CDR2 YSYEKL. CDR3 region: CASSQEGGSGANVLTF. In DNA form, the CDR3 reads TGCGCCAGCAGCCAAGAAGGGGGATCGGGGGCCAACGTCCTGACTTTC.